Below, 3 T cell receptor beta chains from the same sample are listed, as sequenced in a study of T cell clonotyping in hematopoietic cell transplantation. Here immunoSEQ multiplex PCR was the method, and the copy in TCRdb shows in-frame clones only, minus some. The sample has about 69,000 clones; just under 95% are singletons. Material: peripheral blood mononuclear cells. These receptor sequences come from a man aged 45-60 years in good health. Some clones in this sample may be carry-over from other donors' samples.

This sequence joins TRBV28 and TRBJ1-2, with 7 bases lining up with TRBD1. Trimming at V came to 5 bases and at J to 2 bases, leaving 2 bases not matched to a gene. CDR3 length equals 13 residues. CDR1 and CDR2 from the germline V gene are MDHEN and SYDVKM. This CDR3 reads CASSPTGNYGYTF. The CDR3 nucleotides are TGTGCCAGCAGTCCGACAGGGAACTATGGCTACACCTTC.

This clone was counted a single time. The J gene is TRBJ2-5, the V gene TRBV11-1, with D perhaps matching TRBD1 (6 bases). Germline CDR1 is SGHAT and CDR2 is FQDESV (reference sequence). This CDR3 region has 14 residues. Trimming stripped 2 bases from V and 5 bases from J, with 12 bases between. CDR3 bases: TGTGCCAGCAGCTTAAGGGCAGGGGCGGAGACCCAGTACTTC. The encoded protein is CASSLRAGAETQYF.

The chain uses TRBV30 and TRBJ1-1; weak D call: TRBD1 (5 bases). Trimming pared 8 bases from V and 0 bases from J, leaving 13 bases between. The CDR3 has 13 amino acids. In germline, CDR1 is GTSNPN, CDR2 SVGIG (reference sequence). The CDR3 nucleotides read TGTGCCGGTCCCGGGACGGTGAACACTGAAGCTTTCTTT. Translation: CAGPGTVNTEAFF.